This T cell receptor (beta chain) was observed in a study of CD8+ T cells in alopecia areata. Study results and caveats: Resident alphabeta T cells of normal skin are also sequenced in scalp samples. Scalp lesions, especially in alopecia totalis/universalis, had higher clonality than normal scalp. Unlike in mice, where it was clearer, TCR sharing across patients was less clear, possibly HLA-related.

Points on this clone: No antigen is known for it.

RNA was isolated and reverse transcribed to cDNA, the sequencing template. TCRdb's copy holds only in-frame clones and misses some; the assay was immunoSEQ multiplex PCR. The data hold some 110,000 clones, with 55% to 70% observed a single time. Germline assignment: CDR1 SGHVS and CDR2 FQNEAQ. V was cut by 6 bases and J by 6 bases, with 18 bases left in between. The CDR3 extends over 15 amino acids. Sequences were obtained from CD4+ T cells sorted from blood. The J gene is TRBJ2-1, the V gene TRBV7-8; tentatively, D is TRBD1 (6 bases). This receptor was identified in a human donor in good health. CDR3 bases: TGTGCCAGCAGGCAGTCGATGGGGGCGGGCAATGAGCAGTTCTTC. Translating gives CASRQSMGAGNEQFF.